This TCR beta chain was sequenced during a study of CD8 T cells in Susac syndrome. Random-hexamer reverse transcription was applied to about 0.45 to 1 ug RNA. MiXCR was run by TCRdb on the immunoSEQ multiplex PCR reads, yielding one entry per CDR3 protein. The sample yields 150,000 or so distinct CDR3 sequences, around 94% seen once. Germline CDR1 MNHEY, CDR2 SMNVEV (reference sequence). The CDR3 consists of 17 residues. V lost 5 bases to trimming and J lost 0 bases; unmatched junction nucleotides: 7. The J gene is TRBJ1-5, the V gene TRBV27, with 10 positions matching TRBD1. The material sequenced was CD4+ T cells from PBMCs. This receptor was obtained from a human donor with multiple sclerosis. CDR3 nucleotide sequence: TGTGCCAGCAGTCCCAAAGGGGACAGGGGTAGCAATCAGCCCCAGCATTTT. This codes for CASSPKGDRGSNQPQHF.